Each of the 10 T cell receptor beta chains below was sequenced from the same sample in a study of T cells after yellow fever vaccination. TCRdb used MiXCR to reprocess the 5' RACE reads, holding one entry per CDR3 protein. The sample holds approximately 610,000 distinct CDR3 sequences, approximately 16% seen once. The sequences come from PBMCs, collected less than 6 days after the first yellow fever vaccination. These TCRs come from a man between 18 and 35 years old who received the YFV17D yellow fever vaccine.

This clonotype was detected ten times or more. The chain employs TRBV10-3 and TRBJ2-1; no clear D gene. Germline V gives CDR1 ENHRY, CDR2 SYGVKD. Trimming removed 4 bases at V and 8 bases at J, with 6 bases between. CDR3 length equals 11 residues. The CDR3 spells CAISGQDEQFF. CDR3 nucleotides: TGTGCCATCAGTGGCCAGGATGAGCAGTTCTTC.

The chain has TRBV24-1 and TRBJ2-2; D is perhaps TRBD2 (6 bases). This CDR3 is built from 14 residues. Germline-derived CDR1 and CDR2 are KGHDR and SFDVKD. Trimming cost V 0 bases and J 13 bases, with 14 bases left between them. As DNA, the CDR3 is TGTGCCACCAGTGATTTGCAACCCGGAGGGTGGCTGTTTTTT. This gives the protein CATSDLQPGGWLFF.

There are a few counts of this clonotype. V usage is TRBV11-2 and J usage is TRBJ2-7, with a possible D match to TRBD2 (5 bases). V gave up 3 bases and J gave up 5 bases, with 14 bases separating them. From germline, CDR1 is SGHAT and CDR2 FQNNGV. The CDR3 is made up of 14 amino acids. CDR3 sequence (DNA): TGTGCCAGCAGCTTGGCTAGCCGATCCCACGAGCAGTACTTC. This translates into CASSLASRSHEQYF. Drawing the rest from reference TRBV11-2 and TRBJ2-7, the complete variable domain is EAGVAQSPRYKIIEKRQSVAFWCNPISGHATLYWYQQILGQGPKLLIQFQNNGVVDDSQLPKDRFSAERLKGVDSTLKIQPAKLEDSAVYLCASSLASRSHEQYFGPGTRLTVT.

The chain combines TRBV5-3 with TRBJ2-7, with D perhaps being TRBD1 or TRBD2 (6 bases each). TRBV5-3 counts as an open reading frame of uncertain function. V shed 2 bases and J shed 3 bases, with 15 bases lying between them. The CDR3 covers 15 residues. The CDR3 sequence: CARSLSPGASYEQYV. Written as DNA, the CDR3 is TGTGCCAGAAGCTTATCCCCGGGGGCGAGCTACGAGCAGTACGTC.

V and J are TRBV25-1 and TRBJ2-1, with 11 bases that match TRBD1. The CDR3 consists of 14 residues. The ends lost 4 bases at V and 8 bases at J; junction bases unmatched: 4. CDR1 MGHDK and CDR2 SYGVNS come from the germline V gene. The CDR3: CASSVGQGAYEQFF. CDR3 nucleotide sequence: TGTGCCAGCAGTGTCGGACAGGGGGCTTATGAGCAGTTCTTC.

The chain combines TRBV24-1 with TRBJ2-2; the D call may be TRBD1 or TRBD2 (5 bases each). There are 15 residues in the CDR3. Trimming removed 9 bases from V and 3 bases from J, with 16 bases in between. Germline CDR1 KGHDR, CDR2 SFDVKD. For the CDR3, the DNA is TGTGCCACCGACCCGGGGCTTGGTTACACCGGGGAGCTGTTTTTT. Residues: CATDPGLGYTGELFF.

The chain joins TRBV20-1 to TRBJ2-7; the D gene is possibly TRBD1 (5 bases). CDR1 and CDR2 from the germline V gene are DFQATT and SNEGSKA (reference sequence). Trimming stripped 2 bases from V and 0 bases from J, with 11 bases between. The CDR3 consists of 14 residues. CDR3 loop: CSARLLGLSYEQYV. As DNA, the CDR3 is TGCAGTGCTAGACTCCTGGGGCTCTCCTACGAGCAGTACGTC.

This clonotype has more than one count but fewer than ten. The chain carries TRBV4-1 and TRBJ2-1; D may be TRBD2 (6 bases). CDR1 is MGHRA, CDR2 YSYEKL, per germline. The CDR3 loop spans 14 amino acids. Trimming left V 4 bases short and J 3 bases short, with 10 bases between. For the CDR3, the DNA is TGCGCCAGCAGCCGGGACTTGAACTACAATGAGCAGTTCTTC. Protein: CASSRDLNYNEQFF.

The genes are TRBV29-1 and TRBJ1-6; 10 bases agree with TRBD1. Germline CDR1 is SQVTM and CDR2 is ANQGSEA. V shed 4 bases, J shed 8 bases, and the junction held 2 bases outside the gene matches. The CDR3 has 13 residues. CDR3 bases: TGCAGCGTTGCCGGGACAGGGGATTCACCCCTCCACTTT. Its protein is CSVAGTGDSPLHF.

This clonotype was seen a few times. V and J are TRBV12-3 or TRBV12-4 and TRBJ1-2; D is unclear. Trimming pared 2 bases from V and 3 bases from J, leaving 7 bases between. The CDR3 is 13 residues long. The CDR3 sequence is CASSLTPDYGYTF. The CDR3 nucleotides are TGTGCCAGCAGTTTAACCCCTGACTATGGCTACACCTTC.